What follows are 27 T cell receptor beta chains derived from one specimen sequenced in a study of human T cells and chemical hapten exposure. As to time point: patch test 3, about 24 weeks after DPC sensitization. The sample's treatment: therapeutic diphenylcyclopropenone sensitization with weekly scalp DPC. TCRdb independently ran MiXCR on the RACE reads; one entry per CDR3 protein. This table holds 120,000 or so distinct CDR3 sequences, 11% found once. The source was whole blood, collected in connection with sensitization to the hapten diphenylcyclopropenone (DPC). These receptors all stem from a woman in her fifties or sixties with alopecia areata. Some clones in this sample may be carry-over from other donors' samples.

This clonotype was seen only a few times. The chain uses TRBV20-1 and TRBJ2-2; 10 nucleotides match TRBD2. V trimming: 4 bases; J trimming: 3 bases; junction bases outside the gene matches: 8. The CDR3 has 16 residues. CDR1 DFQATT and CDR2 SNEGSKA come from the germline V gene (reference sequence). CDR3 sequence: CSAKIAGGYYTGELFF. In DNA, the CDR3 is TGCAGTGCTAAGATAGCGGGGGGCTACTACACCGGGGAGCTGTTTTTT.

Ten or more counts support this clonotype. The V and J genes are TRBV7-2 and TRBJ2-4, with D maybe TRBD2 (6 bases). The V end lost 1 base, the J end lost 7 bases, and 14 bases lay between the germline ends. The CDR3 has 15 residues. Germline values: CDR1 SGHTA, CDR2 FQGNSA. In DNA, the CDR3 is TGTGCCAGCAGCTTAGGGGGGACCGGAGGGAACATTCAGTACTTC. Its protein is CASSLGGTGGNIQYF.

The V call is TRBV6-1, the J call TRBJ2-3, with 7 bases fitting TRBD2. V was pared by 6 bases and J by 1 base, with 13 bases of the junction left unmatched. Per the germline V gene, CDR1 is MNHNS and CDR2 is SASEGT. The length of the CDR3 is 17 residues. In DNA, the CDR3 is TGTGCCAGCAGCCAAAGCGGGACGGCGTCTCGCACAGATACGCAGTATTTT. This codes for CASSQSGTASRTDTQYF.

This clonotype turned up a few times. V usage is TRBV5-1 and J usage is TRBJ1-1; 7 bases align to TRBD1. Germline assignment: CDR1 SGHRS and CDR2 YFSETQ. The length of the CDR3 is 12 residues. V was clipped by 4 bases and J by 7 bases; unmatched bases: 4. The CDR3 DNA is TGCGCCAGCAGCCGTACAGGGGTTGAAGCTTTCTTT. It codes for CASSRTGVEAFF.

This clonotype was seen only a few times. The J gene is TRBJ2-5, the V gene TRBV5-4; 7 bases map to TRBD2. Germline V gives CDR1 SGHNT, CDR2 YYREEE (reference sequence). The CDR3 length is 14 residues. With V trimmed by 5 bases and J by 6 bases, 10 bases remained unmatched. CDR3 loop: CASSSQRDSKTQYF. In DNA, the CDR3 is TGTGCCAGCAGTTCTCAGCGGGACTCCAAGACCCAGTACTTC. The whole variable domain, filled in from reference TRBV5-4 and TRBJ2-5, reads ETGVTQSPTHLIKTRGQQVTLRCSSQSGHNTVSWYQQALGQGPQFIFQYYREEENGRGNFPPRFSGLQFPNYSSELNVNALELDDSALYLCASSSQRDSKTQYFGPGTRLLVL.

The chain has TRBV12-3 or TRBV12-4 and TRBJ2-6; 10 bases are shared with TRBD1. The V segment lost 5 bases and the J segment 2 bases; nucleotides outside the gene matches: 6. The CDR3 has 17 residues. CDR3 coding DNA: TGTGCCAGCAGTCCCAGACAGGGGGCGGCTGGGGCCAACGTCCTGACTTTC. This translates into CASSPRQGAAGANVLTF.

V is TRBV10-2 and J is TRBJ2-1; TRBD2 agrees at 8 bases. V shed 8 bases and J 4 bases; nucleotides not matched to a gene: 19. Germline V lookup: CDR1 WSHSY, CDR2 SAAADI. The CDR3 covers 18 residues. CDR3 residues: CASSAGGLSILFYNEQFF. Here the CDR3 DNA reads TGCGCCAGCTCCGCGGGGGGCTTAAGCATTCTTTTTTACAATGAGCAGTTCTTC.

The chain joins TRBV21-1 to TRBJ1-1; TRBD1 reflects the table's D call only, with no check against the DNA. TRBV21-1 is a pseudogene locus. This CDR3 spans 14 amino acids. Here the CDR3 DNA reads TGTGCCAGCAGCAAAAGACAGCTGAAGACTGAAGCTTTCTTT. Protein product: CASSKRQLKTEAFF.

V gene TRBV7-2 combines with J gene TRBJ2-6, with 10 positions matching TRBD2. J was trimmed by 1 base and V by 3 bases; bases with no gene match: 12. The germline gives CDR1 SGHTA, CDR2 FQGNSA. The CDR3 runs to 20 residues. The CDR3 loop is CASSFYPPLAGASGANVLTF. In DNA, the CDR3 is TGTGCCAGCAGCTTTTACCCGCCCCTAGCGGGGGCGTCTGGGGCCAACGTCCTGACTTTC.

The genes are TRBV4-1 and TRBJ1-1; D might be TRBD1 (5 bases). Trimming took 3 bases from V and 8 from J, leaving 10 bases between them. The CDR3 totals 12 residues. From germline, CDR1 is MGHRA and CDR2 YSYEKL. The CDR3 DNA follows: TGCGCCAGCAGCCACACCGGGACGGAAGCTTTCTTT. Protein: CASSHTGTEAFF.

This clonotype was recorded many times. The chain uses TRBV5-5 and TRBJ2-3, with D unresolved. This CDR3 has 13 amino acids. V gave up 6 bases and J gave up 5 bases, with 13 bases separating them. From germline, CDR1 is SGHKS and CDR2 YYEKEE (reference sequence). The CDR3 is CASTPWVLDTQYF. In nucleotides, the CDR3 is TGTGCCAGCACTCCCTGGGTTTTAGATACGCAGTATTTT.

V is TRBV29-1 and J is TRBJ2-1; D remains unclear. Germline CDR1 is SQVTM and CDR2 is ANQGSEA. V shed 4 bases and J shed 6 bases, with 4 bases lying between them. The CDR3 is made up of 10 amino acids. This CDR3 is CSVGSNEQFF. In DNA, the CDR3 is TGCAGCGTTGGGAGCAATGAGCAGTTCTTC.

This clonotype was picked up a small number of times. The chain is built from TRBV12-3 or TRBV12-4 and TRBJ2-2; TRBD2 matches at 8 bases. The V and J ends lost 1 base and 1 base, in that order; junction bases with no gene match: 2. The CDR3 contains 16 residues. This chain's CDR3 is CASSLGAGENTGELFF. The CDR3 coding sequence is TGTGCCAGCAGTTTAGGAGCGGGGGAGAACACCGGGGAGCTGTTTTTT.

This chain joins TRBV6-6 and TRBJ1-2, with TRBD1 as a possible D gene (6 bases). The germline V gene has CDR1 MNHNY and CDR2 SVGAGI (reference sequence). CDR3 length: 12 residues. Trimming pared 8 bases from V and 3 bases from J, leaving 10 bases between. The chain's CDR3 is CASGGQDYGYTF. CDR3 sequence (DNA): TGTGCCAGCGGGGGGCAAGACTATGGCTACACCTTC.

The V call is TRBV29-1, the J call TRBJ1-2, with TRBD1 matching over 8 bases. Germline lookup yields CDR1 SQVTM and CDR2 ANQGSEA. The CDR3 runs 13 residues. The V gene end was trimmed by 7 bases and the J gene end by 7 bases; junction bases not matched to a gene: 11. The CDR3 is CSAVDRVTSGYTF. CDR3 sequence (DNA): TGCAGCGCCGTGGACAGGGTCACTAGTGGCTACACCTTC.

This clonotype was observed at least ten times. This chain uses TRBV28 with TRBJ1-6; 7 nucleotides line up with TRBD1. This CDR3 has 14 residues. The V segment lost 3 bases and the J segment 7 bases; nucleotides outside the gene matches: 3. CDR1 is MDHEN and CDR2 is SYDVKM in the germline V gene. This CDR3 reads CASSFRQGNSPLHF. The CDR3 DNA follows: TGTGCCAGCAGTTTTAGACAGGGAAATTCACCCCTCCACTTT.

The rearrangement uses TRBV6-6 and TRBJ2-7; possibly TRBD2 for D (5 bases). The V gene's germline CDR1 is MNHNY and CDR2 SVGAGI (reference sequence). V was shortened by 0 bases and J by 6 bases, with 9 bases between the two germline ends. The CDR3 consists of 13 residues. CDR3 residues: CASSYSSGGEQYF. In nucleotides, the CDR3 is TGTGCCAGCAGTTACTCGTCAGGAGGCGAGCAGTACTTC.

This clonotype was detected ten times or more. CDR3 sequence (DNA): TGTGCCAGCAGTTTAGCGGGGAAGGATCAGCCCCAGCATTTT. It specifies CASSLAGKDQPQHF. The genes are TRBV12-3 or TRBV12-4 and TRBJ1-5; unclear D gene. V lost 0 bases, J lost 5 bases, and 8 bases lay in between. The CDR3 spans 14 residues.

This clonotype was seen only a few times. The chain couples TRBV20-1 to TRBJ2-4, with TRBD2 matching over 7 bases. The CDR3 consists of 12 residues. Germline trimming cut 8 bases from V and 8 bases from J; bases unmatched to any gene: 9. Germline V gene data show CDR1 as DFQATT and CDR2 as SNEGSKA (reference sequence). CDR3 sequence: CSWGRGEDIQYF. In DNA, the CDR3 is TGCAGTTGGGGACGGGGGGAGGACATTCAGTACTTC.

This sequence joins TRBV15 and TRBJ2-1, with a tentative D call TRBD2 (5 bases). V was cut by 0 bases and J by 0 bases, with 12 bases left in between. The CDR3 is made up of 17 amino acids. The germline V gene has CDR1 LNHNV and CDR2 YYDKDF (reference sequence). The CDR3 reads CATSRDGSGSSYNEQFF. In DNA, the CDR3 is TGTGCCACCAGCAGAGATGGGTCGGGGAGCTCCTACAATGAGCAGTTCTTC.

There are many counts of this clonotype. This CDR3 reads CSVEGAVTGLSYEQYF. CDR3 in DNA: TGCAGCGTTGAAGGAGCCGTGACAGGGCTCTCCTACGAGCAGTACTTC. The gene calls are TRBV29-1 and TRBJ2-7, with TRBD1 matching over 7 bases. This CDR3 is 16 amino acids long. Trimming removed 1 base from V and 0 bases from J; junction bases left unmatched: 9. CDR1 SQVTM and CDR2 ANQGSEA come from the germline V gene.

The rearrangement links TRBV5-1 to TRBJ2-1; the match to TRBD1 covers 8 bases. Germline V lookup: CDR1 SGHRS, CDR2 YFSETQ. V shed 1 base, J shed 8 bases, and the junction held 8 bases outside the gene matches. This CDR3 has 15 residues. The CDR3 DNA sequence: TGCGCCAGCAGCTTGCGTCAGGGGGCGGTCGATGAGCAGTTCTTC. Translation: CASSLRQGAVDEQFF.

This clonotype has just a few counts. This rearrangement joins TRBV5-1 to TRBJ1-6; 7 bases match TRBD1. V shed 0 bases and J 7 bases; nucleotides not matched to a gene: 4. The CDR3 is made up of 15 amino acids. The germline CDR1 and CDR2 sequences are SGHRS and YFSETQ. The CDR3 spells CASSLESGGNSPLHF. CDR3 in DNA: TGCGCCAGCAGCTTGGAGTCAGGGGGGAATTCACCCCTCCACTTT.

This clonotype was recorded at least ten times. The rearrangement joins TRBV5-6 to TRBJ2-1; 10 bases fit TRBD2. The V gene's germline CDR1 is SGHDT and CDR2 YYEEEE. The CDR3 has 15 amino acids. V lost 2 bases to trimming and J lost 3 bases; unmatched junction nucleotides: 2. The CDR3 DNA reads as TGTGCCAGCAGCTTTGGACTAGCGGACTACAATGAGCAGTTCTTC. It yields the protein CASSFGLADYNEQFF.

This chain uses TRBV7-2 with TRBJ2-2; 7 bases are shared with TRBD1. Per germline, CDR1 SGHTA and CDR2 FQGNSA. CDR3 length equals 15 residues. Trimming cost V 5 bases and J 0 bases; bases outside gene matches: 3. The CDR3 coding sequence is TGTGCCAGCAGCCAGGACAGGACGAACACCGGGGAGCTGTTTTTT. This sequence encodes CASSQDRTNTGELFF. Drawing the rest from reference TRBV7-2 and TRBJ2-2, the complete variable domain is GAGVSQSPSNKVTEKGKDVELRCDPISGHTALYWYRQSLGQGLEFLIYFQGNSAPDKSGLPSDRFSAERTGGSVSTLTIQRTQQEDSAVYLCASSQDRTNTGELFFGEGSRLTVL.

The J gene is TRBJ2-7, the V gene TRBV28, with D maybe TRBD2 (6 bases). Trimming removed 2 bases from V and 2 bases from J, with 10 bases in between. Germline V gene lookup returns CDR1 MDHEN and CDR2 SYDVKM. CDR3 length: 14 amino acids. The CDR3 loop is CASSLAGLPYEQYF. Written as DNA, the CDR3 is TGTGCCAGCAGTTTAGCGGGACTCCCCTACGAGCAGTACTTC. The full variable domain, rest sourced from reference TRBV28 and TRBJ2-7, is DVKVTQSSRYLVKRTGEKVFLECVQDMDHENMFWYRQDPGLGLRLIYFSYDVKMKEKGDIPEGYSVSREKKERFSLILESASTNQTSMYLCASSLAGLPYEQYFGPGTRLTVT.

The sample holds many counts of this clonotype. The chain is built from TRBV5-1 and TRBJ2-2, with a weak D call TRBD1 (6 bases). CDR1 and CDR2 from the germline V gene are SGHRS and YFSETQ. V was shortened by 4 bases and J by 5 bases, with 15 bases between the two germline ends. The CDR3 has 15 amino acids. CDR3 amino acids: CASSANRAGTGELFF. CDR3 in DNA: TGCGCCAGCAGCGCCAACAGGGCAGGAACCGGGGAGCTGTTTTTT. Looking up the rest from reference TRBV5-1 and TRBJ2-2 gives the full variable domain: KAGVTQTPRYLIKTRGQQVTLSCSPISGHRSVSWYQQTPGQGLQFLFEYFSETQRNKGNFPGRFSGRQFSNSRSEMNVSTLELGDSALYLCASSANRAGTGELFFGEGSRLTVL.